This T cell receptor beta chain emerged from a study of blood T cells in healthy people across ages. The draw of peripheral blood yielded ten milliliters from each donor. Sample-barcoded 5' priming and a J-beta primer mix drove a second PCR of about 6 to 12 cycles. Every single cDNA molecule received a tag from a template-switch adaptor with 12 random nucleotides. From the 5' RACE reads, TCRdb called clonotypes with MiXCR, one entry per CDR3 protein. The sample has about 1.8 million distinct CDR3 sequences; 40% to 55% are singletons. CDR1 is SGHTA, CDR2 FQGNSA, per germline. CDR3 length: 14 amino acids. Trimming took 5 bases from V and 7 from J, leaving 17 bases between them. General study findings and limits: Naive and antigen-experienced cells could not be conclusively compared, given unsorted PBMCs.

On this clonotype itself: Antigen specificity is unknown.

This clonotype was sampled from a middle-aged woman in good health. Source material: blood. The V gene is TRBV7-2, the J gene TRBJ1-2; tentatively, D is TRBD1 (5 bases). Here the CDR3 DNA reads TGTGCCAGCAGCCCCGGGGGGAGTGGTCCTGGCTACACCTTC. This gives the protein CASSPGGSGPGYTF.